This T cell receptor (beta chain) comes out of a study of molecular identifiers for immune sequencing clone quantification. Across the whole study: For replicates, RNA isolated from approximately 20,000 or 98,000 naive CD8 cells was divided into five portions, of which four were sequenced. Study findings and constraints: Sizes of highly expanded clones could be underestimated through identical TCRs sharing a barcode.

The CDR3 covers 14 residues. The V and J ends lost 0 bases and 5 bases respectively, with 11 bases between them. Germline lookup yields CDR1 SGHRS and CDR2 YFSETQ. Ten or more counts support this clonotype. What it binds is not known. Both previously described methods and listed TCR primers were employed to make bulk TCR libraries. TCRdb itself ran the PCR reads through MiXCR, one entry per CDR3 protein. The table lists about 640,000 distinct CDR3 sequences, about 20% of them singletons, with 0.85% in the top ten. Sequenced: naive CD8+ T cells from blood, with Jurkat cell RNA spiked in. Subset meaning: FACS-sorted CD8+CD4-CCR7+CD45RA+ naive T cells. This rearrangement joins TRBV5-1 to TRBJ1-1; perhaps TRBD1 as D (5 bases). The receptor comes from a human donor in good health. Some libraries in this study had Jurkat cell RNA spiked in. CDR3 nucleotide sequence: TGCGCCAGCAGCTTGGGCGAGGGGCTTACTGAAGCTTTCTTT. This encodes CASSLGEGLTEAFF.